A single sample gave rise to the 21 T cell receptor beta chains below, sequenced in a study of T-cell memory formation after mild COVID-19. A single record per CDR3 protein comes from TCRdb applying MiXCR to the 5' RACE reads. The sample carries just under 350,000 distinct CDR3 sequences, over 10% recorded once. Sample: PBMCs or a T cell subset sorted from them (not recorded which). Source of these receptors: a man aged 18 to 29 who had mild COVID-19 (a few samples of this study predate the infection). Cell type and time point are not known.

This clonotype was found once. J is TRBJ2-1 and V is TRBV11-2, with 7 bases fitting TRBD2. J was trimmed by 7 bases and V by 11 bases; bases with no gene match: 11. The CDR3 runs to 13 residues. Germline assignment: CDR1 SGHAT and CDR2 FQNNGV. CDR3 protein: CAVRTGRANEQFF. The CDR3 DNA reads as TGTGCCGTGCGTACGGGGAGGGCTAATGAGCAGTTCTTC.

This sequence joins TRBV9 and TRBJ2-3; TRBD1 agrees at 10 bases. V dropped 3 bases and J dropped 5; count of bases not matched to a gene: 6. The CDR3 contains 15 residues. Germline V CDR1 and CDR2: SGDLS, YYNGEE. DNA of the CDR3: TGTGCCAGCAGCGGACAGGGGGCTTGGGGAGATACGCAGTATTTT. Translation: CASSGQGAWGDTQYF.

This chain connects TRBV10-2 to TRBJ2-3; D is unresolved. This CDR3 spans 13 amino acids. Germline CDR1 reads WSHSY; CDR2 reads SAAADI. Trimming took off 7 bases at V and 2 bases at J, with 10 bases between the two ends. CDR3 DNA: TGCGCCAGCATTCCGACCCTCACAGATACGCAGTATTTT. As protein: CASIPTLTDTQYF.

The CDR3 sequence is CASSSFGTGNTEAFF. CDR3 sequence (DNA): TGCGCCAGCAGTTCCTTTGGCACAGGGAACACTGAAGCTTTCTTT. The chain combines TRBV5-1 with TRBJ1-1; a weak D match, TRBD1 (5 bases). V lost 5 bases to trimming and J lost 1 base, with 15 bases between them. There are 15 residues in the CDR3. Germline CDR1 reads SGHRS; CDR2 reads YFSETQ.

The sample holds many counts of this clonotype. The V gene is TRBV5-1, the J gene TRBJ1-2; D not resolved. Per the germline V gene, CDR1 is SGHRS and CDR2 is YFSETQ. The CDR3 covers 14 residues. Trimming removed 4 bases from V and 3 bases from J, with 13 bases in between. As DNA, the CDR3 is TGCGCCAGCAGCACCGGGGTACCGGACTATGGCTACACCTTC. This sequence encodes CASSTGVPDYGYTF.

The V call is TRBV28, the J call TRBJ1-1, with a weak D call TRBD1 (5 bases). The V end was cut by 1 base, the J end by 9 bases, with 12 bases between. Germline values: CDR1 MDHEN, CDR2 SYDVKM. This CDR3 contains 13 residues. The CDR3 sequence: CASSLSSGMQAFF. The DNA of the CDR3 is TGTGCCAGCAGTTTATCGTCAGGGATGCAAGCTTTCTTT. Full variable domain (rest looked up from reference TRBV28 and TRBJ1-1): DVKVTQSSRYLVKRTGEKVFLECVQDMDHENMFWYRQDPGLGLRLIYFSYDVKMKEKGDIPEGYSVSREKKERFSLILESASTNQTSMYLCASSLSSGMQAFFGQGTRLTVV.

The table lists this clonotype with many counts. This sequence joins TRBV7-3 and TRBJ2-6; 8 positions match TRBD2. Germline CDR1 SGHTA, CDR2 FQGTGA. Unmatched junction bases numbered 9, after V lost 2 bases and J lost 0 bases. CDR3 length: 19 residues. This chain's CDR3 is CASSLRPLRGASGANVLTF. The CDR3 DNA sequence: TGTGCCAGCAGCTTACGACCTTTGCGGGGGGCCTCTGGGGCCAACGTCCTGACTTTC.

This clonotype came up a few times. The V call is TRBV10-1, the J call TRBJ1-6; 8 positions agree with TRBD1. CDR3 length equals 18 residues. Germline CDR1 reads WNHNN; CDR2 reads SYGVQD (reference sequence). V lost 0 bases to trimming and J lost 10 bases; unmatched junction nucleotides: 14. CDR3 sequence reads: CASSESYFDRGLGSPLHF. CDR3 DNA sequence: TGCGCCAGCAGTGAGTCCTACTTCGACAGGGGCCTGGGGTCACCCCTCCACTTT.

This chain uses TRBV5-1 with TRBJ2-2, with a possible D match to TRBD2 (5 bases). Looked up from germline, CDR1 is SGHRS and CDR2 is YFSETQ. V shed 7 bases and J shed 4 bases, with 14 bases lying between them. This CDR3 region has 14 residues. DNA of the CDR3: TGCGCCAGCCGAGCGGCGAGAGGCACCGGGGAGCTGTTTTTT. The encoded protein is CASRAARGTGELFF. Using reference TRBV5-1 and TRBJ2-2 for the parts outside the CDR3, the full variable domain is KAGVTQTPRYLIKTRGQQVTLSCSPISGHRSVSWYQQTPGQGLQFLFEYFSETQRNKGNFPGRFSGRQFSNSRSEMNVSTLELGDSALYLCASRAARGTGELFFGEGSRLTVL.

To note about this clonotype: The junction departs from the called germline gene at one end, perhaps through a read error. The CDR3 sequence is CASSLGTSGVPLQETQYF. The CDR3 DNA reads as TGTGCTAGCAGCTTAGGGACTAGCGGGGTCCCTCTCCAAGAGACCCAGTACTTC. This sequence joins TRBV7-7 and TRBJ2-5; 13 bases align to TRBD2. CDR1 is SSHAT, CDR2 FNYEAQ, per germline (reference sequence). The CDR3 runs to 18 residues.

The CDR3 spells CSVEDRTLNLGTQYF. In nucleotides, the CDR3 is TGCAGCGTTGAGGACAGGACACTAAATTTAGGTACGCAGTATTTT. The chain couples TRBV29-1 to TRBJ2-3, with TRBD1 identical over 7 bases. V trimming: 3 bases; J trimming: 8 bases; junction bases outside the gene matches: 14. In germline, CDR1 is SQVTM, CDR2 ANQGSEA. This CDR3 is 15 amino acids long.

The V gene is TRBV20-1, the J gene TRBJ2-1; D not resolved. CDR1 DFQATT and CDR2 SNEGSKA come from the germline V gene (reference sequence). Between the trimmed V and J ends, which lost 2 bases and 4 bases, there was a span of 12 bases. The CDR3 length is 14 residues. CDR3 bases: TGCAGTGCTAGAATGGACGGATCTTACAATGAGCAGTTCTTC. Translation gives CSARMDGSYNEQFF.

As regards this clonotype: A much more abundant neighbour one base away suggests this may be a read error. V gene TRBV29-1 combines with J gene TRBJ2-3; no reliable D call. CDR1 and CDR2 (germline): SQVTM, ANQGSEA. Trimming removed 3 bases from V and 3 bases from J, with 1 base in between. This CDR3 contains 10 residues. The CDR3 bases are TGCAGCGTTGAGACAGATACGCAGTATTTT. Translating gives CSVETDTQYF.

The rearrangement links TRBV7-9 to TRBJ2-2; D is unresolved. Germline V gene sequence: CDR1 SEHNR, CDR2 FQNEAQ (reference sequence). The CDR3 totals 14 residues. The ends were cut back, 3 bases at V and 9 bases at J, with 14 bases in the middle. The CDR3 sequence: CASSLDQQRRELFF. CDR3 in DNA: TGTGCCAGCAGCTTGGACCAACAGAGGAGGGAGCTGTTTTTT.

In this sample, this clonotype turned up a few times. The J gene is TRBJ2-2, the V gene TRBV12-3 or TRBV12-4, with 10 bases matching TRBD1. There are 17 residues in the CDR3. The J segment lost 4 bases and the V segment lost 1 base, leaving 6 bases of the junction unmatched. The CDR3 DNA sequence: TGTGCCAGCAGTTTAGAAGGGACAGGGGTATTCACCGGGGAGCTGTTTTTT. This translates into CASSLEGTGVFTGELFF.

V and J are TRBV2 and TRBJ1-5; D is undetermined. The CDR3 length is 12 residues. Trimming pared 9 bases from V and 7 bases from J, leaving 13 bases between. Per germline, CDR1 SNHLY and CDR2 FYNNEI. This CDR3 reads CASRKDRQPQHF. Here the CDR3 DNA reads TGTGCCAGTCGGAAGGACCGCCAGCCCCAGCATTTT.

The chain recombines TRBV13 with TRBJ2-7; no clear D. CDR1 PRHDT and CDR2 FYEKMQ come from the germline V gene (reference sequence). The V end lost 0 bases, the J end lost 0 bases, and 6 bases lay between the germline ends. This CDR3 spans 14 amino acids. CDR3 sequence: CASSLGRSSYEQYV. The CDR3 DNA sequence: TGTGCCAGCAGCTTAGGCCGGAGCTCCTACGAGCAGTACGTC.

There are many counts of this clonotype. The CDR3 DNA reads TGTGCCAGCAGGCAGGGTGGCAATCAGCCCCAGCATTTT. Amino acid sequence: CASRQGGNQPQHF. This chain joins TRBV6-2 or TRBV6-3 and TRBJ1-5, with D perhaps TRBD1 (5 bases). V lost 6 bases and J 2 bases, leaving 8 bases between the germline ends. The CDR3 runs to 13 residues. Germline assignment: CDR1 MNHEY and CDR2 SVGEGT.

This clonotype was detected a few times. V usage is TRBV27 and J usage is TRBJ2-1; TRBD1 matches 7 bases. CDR3 size: 15 residues. The V gene's germline CDR1 is MNHEY and CDR2 SMNVEV (reference sequence). V trimming: 8 bases; J trimming: 0 bases; junction bases outside the gene matches: 7. The CDR3, as DNA: TGTGCCAGCGGTGTAGGACAGGCCTCCTACAATGAGCAGTTCTTC. This encodes CASGVGQASYNEQFF.

This rearrangement joins TRBV6-4 to TRBJ2-7; D is ambiguous. CDR1 and CDR2 (germline): MRHNA, SNTAGT. V was pared by 2 bases and J by 13 bases, with 9 bases between. This CDR3 region has 10 residues. The CDR3 sequence is CASSDRDPYV. The DNA for the CDR3 is TGTGCCAGCAGTGACAGGGATCCCTACGTC.

The sample holds a few counts of this clonotype. The rearrangement uses TRBV5-1 and TRBJ1-2; D gene uncertain. Looked up from germline, CDR1 is SGHRS and CDR2 is YFSETQ. This CDR3 contains 14 residues. V lost 3 bases and J 3 bases, leaving 12 bases between the germline ends. As DNA, the CDR3 is TGCGCCAGCAGCTCGGGAGCGTTCTACTATGGCTACACCTTC. Translated: CASSSGAFYYGYTF.